This T cell receptor beta chain was sequenced during a study of blood T cell repertoires in COVID-19. For the study at large: PBMCs, B-cell-depleted T cells, or T cells provided the cDNA or gDNA that made up the material.

Original methodology: For nucleated cells, counts were estimated from reference gene primer amplification. Profiling relied on immunoSEQ multiplex PCR, and the TCRdb table lists in-frame clones only, not all of them. Clone size and the V and J calls come from that table; the DNA yielded D and trimming. The table has hundreds of thousands of clones, over 75% seen once. The germline V gene encodes CDR1 LGHDT and CDR2 YNNKEL (reference sequence). The CDR3 is made up of 17 amino acids. The junction had 8 bases not matched to a gene; V was cut back by 2 bases and J by 0 bases. Sequencing input: peripheral blood. The source of this sequence is a man aged 45-65 years with COVID-19, enrolled during active disease. This chain uses TRBV3-1 (or the pseudogene TRBV3-2) with TRBJ2-3, with 7 nucleotides matching TRBD2. The CDR3 region is CASSQKLGRESTDTQYF. The DNA for the CDR3 is TGTGCCAGCAGCCAAAAATTAGGGCGGGAGAGCACAGATACGCAGTATTTT.